This T cell receptor (beta chain) came from a study of T cells in localized non-small cell lung cancer. Findings and caveats of the study: T cell clonality was highest in uninvolved adjacent lung, above tumor. Heterogeneity remains possible, as sequencing covered one tumor region only. Density of T cells in blood, when higher, went with longer overall survival. Adjacent lung tissue had a median roughly 52 of the top 100 clones found in the tumor.

Germline CDR1 MGHRA, CDR2 YSYEKL. V gave up 1 base and J gave up 7 bases, with 23 bases separating them. The CDR3 contains 18 residues. Libraries were prepared by immunoSEQ multiplex PCR; TCRdb keeps only in-frame clonotypes and omits some of them. Counted here are roughly 29,000 clones, about 80% occurring once; the ten biggest clones make up 4% to 5.5%. Comment on this clone: Antigen: not known.

The rearrangement links TRBV4-1 to TRBJ2-1, with D maybe TRBD2 (5 bases). The sample here was peripheral blood mononuclear cells, taken before any cancer treatment. The source is a man aged 40 to 70 with stage III lung adenocarcinoma. CDR3 sequence (DNA): TGCGCCAGCAGCCAAGCGCCAGACATAGCGAAACTGGGGAATGAGCAGTTCTTC. It yields the protein CASSQAPDIAKLGNEQFF.